These 9 T cell receptor beta chains share one sample of origin, sequenced in a study of graft-versus-host responses after intestinal transplantation. No antigen has been assigned to these receptors. Data came from immunoSEQ multiplex PCR; TCRdb stores just in-frame clones and leaves some out. The data hold about 78,000 clones, with 87% observed a single time. The starting material was unstimulated CD8+ T cells sorted from spleen or lymph node cells, obtained before transplant. The receptor source for this set is a human donor who was the organ donor for an intestinal transplant.

V is TRBV11-3 and J is TRBJ1-1; D uncertain. CDR1 is SGHNT, CDR2 YENEEA, per germline. V lost 0 bases, J lost 1 base, and 3 bases lay in between. The CDR3 is 13 amino acids. The CDR3 DNA is TGTGCCAGCAGCTTAGACAGGAACACTGAAGCTTTCTTT. Its protein product is CASSLDRNTEAFF.

The rearrangement uses TRBV6-6 and TRBJ2-7; no firm D call. Germline V gives CDR1 MNHNY, CDR2 SVGAGI (reference sequence). The CDR3 runs 13 residues. Trimming removed 3 bases from V and 4 bases from J, with 10 bases in between. In DNA form, the CDR3 reads TGTGCCAGCAGTTATTACGGGCCATACGAGCAGTACTTC. This gives the protein CASSYYGPYEQYF.

This clone occurred once. The CDR3 DNA is TGTGCCTGGAACTACTTCGCATCCTACGAGCAGTACTTC. Translation gives CAWNYFASYEQYF. This chain links TRBV30 with TRBJ2-7, with D unclear. V lost 4 bases, J lost 1 base, and 11 bases lay in between. Germline CDR1 GTSNPN, CDR2 SVGIG (reference sequence). The CDR3 runs 13 residues.

This rearrangement joins TRBV4-1 to TRBJ2-1, with TRBD1 matching 8 bases. There are 16 residues in the CDR3. CDR1 and CDR2 from the germline V gene are MGHRA and YSYEKL. J lost 7 bases, V lost 3 bases, and 11 bases had no gene match. Here the CDR3 reads CASSHRTGFPLNEQFF. CDR3 coding DNA: TGCGCCAGCAGCCATCGGACAGGGTTCCCCCTTAATGAGCAGTTCTTC.

The V and J genes are TRBV7-8 and TRBJ1-1; perhaps TRBD1 as D (5 bases). The ends were cut back, 2 bases at V and 0 bases at J, with 16 bases in the middle. This CDR3 contains 17 residues. Germline lookup yields CDR1 SGHVS and CDR2 FQNEAQ. The CDR3 loop reads CASSLKAGYTMNTEAFF. The CDR3 coding sequence is TGTGCCAGCAGCTTAAAGGCAGGGTATACCATGAACACTGAAGCTTTCTTT.

Turning to this clone: At one boundary the junction diverges from the germline segment, which might be a read error. The chain joins TRBV4-1 to TRBJ1-4, with unresolved D. CDR3 length: 14 residues. Germline lookup yields CDR1 MGHRA and CDR2 YSYEKL. The CDR3 DNA sequence: TGTGCCAGCAGCCAAGTACTGCTCTCTGAGGAACTGTTTTTT. Protein product: CASSQVLLSEELFF.

The chain has TRBV2 and TRBJ2-2; possibly TRBD1 or TRBD2 for D (5 bases each). The germline CDR1 and CDR2 sequences are SNHLY and FYNNEI. Trimming took off 8 bases at V and 7 bases at J, with 11 bases between the two ends. The CDR3 length is 12 residues. The CDR3 region is CASGGTGGELFF. The CDR3 nucleotides are TGTGCCAGCGGGGGAACCGGCGGGGAGCTGTTTTTT.

The genes are TRBV9 and TRBJ2-1; 11 bases fit TRBD2. This CDR3 is built from 14 residues. The trim removed 5 bases at V and 4 bases at J, leaving 2 bases unmatched. Germline CDR1 is SGDLS and CDR2 is YYNGEE. The CDR3 DNA reads as TGTGCCAGCAGTAGCGGGGGGGCTTACAATGAGCAGTTCTTC. The encoded protein is CASSSGGAYNEQFF.

The chain is built from TRBV15 and TRBJ2-5; no clear D gene. There are 13 residues in the CDR3. The V end lost 3 bases, the J end lost 4 bases, and 9 bases lay between the germline ends. Germline loops: CDR1 LNHNV, CDR2 YYDKDF (reference sequence). The DNA of the CDR3 is TGTGCCACCAGCAGTGAAGACTTAGAGACCCAGTACTTC. Its protein is CATSSEDLETQYF. Combining the CDR3 with reference TRBV15 and TRBJ2-5 gives the whole variable domain DAMVIQNPRYQVTQFGKPVTLSCSQTLNHNVMYWYQQKSSQAPKLLFHYYDKDFNNEADTPDNFQSRRPNTSFCFLDIRSPGLGDTAMYLCATSSEDLETQYFGPGTRLLVL.